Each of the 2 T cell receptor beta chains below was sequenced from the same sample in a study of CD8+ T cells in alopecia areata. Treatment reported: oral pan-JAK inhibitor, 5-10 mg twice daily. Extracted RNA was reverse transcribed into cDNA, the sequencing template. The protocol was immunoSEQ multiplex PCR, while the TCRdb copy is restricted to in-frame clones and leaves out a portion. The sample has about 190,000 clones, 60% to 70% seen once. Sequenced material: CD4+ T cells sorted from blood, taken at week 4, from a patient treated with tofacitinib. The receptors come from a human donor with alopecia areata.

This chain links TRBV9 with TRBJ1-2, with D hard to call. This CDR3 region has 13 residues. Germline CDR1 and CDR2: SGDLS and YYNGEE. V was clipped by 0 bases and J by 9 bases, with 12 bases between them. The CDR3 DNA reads TGTGCCAGCAGCGTAGTGCTGGAGGGTAGCTACACCTTC. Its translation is CASSVVLEGSYTF.

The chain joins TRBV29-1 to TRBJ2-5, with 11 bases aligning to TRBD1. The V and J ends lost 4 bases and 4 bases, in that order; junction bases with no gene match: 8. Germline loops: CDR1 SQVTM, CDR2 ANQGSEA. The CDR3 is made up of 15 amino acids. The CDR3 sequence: CSVGGQGAGGETQYF. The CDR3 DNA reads TGCAGCGTTGGAGGACAGGGGGCAGGCGGAGAGACCCAGTACTTC.